Detailed here is one T cell receptor (beta chain). Other DNA sequences of this sample code for an identical CDR3. This record belongs to a study of OX40 agonist ivuxolimab in advanced cancers. Profiled with immunoSEQ multiplex PCR; TCRdb holds only in-frame clones, not every one. The table lists approximately 70,000 clones, around 90% of them singletons, with more than 0.4% in the top ten. This TCR was sampled from an adult with an advanced solid tumor such as melanoma, head and neck, liver or kidney cancer. The specimen was CD4+ or CD8+ T cells sorted from blood, collected in a trial of the OX40 agonist ivuxolimab.

The CDR3: CASSPITQGTEAFF. The DNA of the CDR3 is TGTGCCAGCTCACCGATTACGCAGGGAACTGAAGCTTTCTTT. The chain joins TRBV18 to TRBJ1-1; the D gene is possibly TRBD1 (5 bases). This CDR3 spans 14 amino acids. The germline V gene has CDR1 KGHSH and CDR2 LQKENI. V lost 3 bases and J lost 5, with 13 bases in between.